The 26 T cell receptor beta chains listed next were all sequenced from one sample in a study of T cells in localized non-small cell lung cancer. Produced via immunoSEQ multiplex PCR; TCRdb's table is partial and in-frame only. The sample has 65,000 to 95,000 clones; around three quarters are singletons. Here the sequenced sample was PBMCs, taken before any cancer treatment. The source is a man between 40 and 69 years old with stage II squamous cell lung carcinoma.

The chain has TRBV2 and TRBJ1-1; 7 positions match TRBD1. The germline CDR1 and CDR2 sequences are SNHLY and FYNNEI. The CDR3 sequence is 11 residues long. V lost 11 bases and J lost 7; bases outside the gene matches: 7. CDR3 sequence (DNA): TGTGCCGGGTACAGGGGAGGTGAAGCTTTCTTT. Protein: CAGYRGGEAFF.

This clone was observed a few times. The chain couples TRBV14 to TRBJ2-7; D call uncertain. V was cut by 0 bases and J by 2 bases, with 14 bases left in between. Germline CDR1 SGHDN, CDR2 FVKESK. The CDR3 consists of 16 residues. The CDR3: CASSQDWGLIAYEQYF. DNA of the CDR3: TGTGCCAGCAGCCAAGATTGGGGTTTGATAGCCTACGAGCAGTACTTC.

The gene calls are TRBV9 and TRBJ2-5; 12 positions agree with TRBD2. V gave up 3 bases and J gave up 4 bases; unmatched junction bases: 7. CDR1 is SGDLS and CDR2 is YYNGEE in the germline V gene. The CDR3 spans 16 residues. The CDR3 loop is CASSATSGGGVETQYF. CDR3 DNA sequence: TGTGCCAGCAGCGCGACTAGCGGGGGTGGGGTAGAGACCCAGTACTTC.

The V call is TRBV11-2, the J call TRBJ2-5; tentatively, D is TRBD2 (7 bases). Trimming cost V 5 bases and J 5 bases, with 12 bases left between them. Germline V gene sequence: CDR1 SGHAT, CDR2 FQNNGV. The CDR3 has 13 residues. The CDR3 sequence: CASSLRGGETQYF. The DNA of the CDR3 is TGTGCCAGCAGCCTTAGGGGGGGGGAGACCCAGTACTTC.

The V gene is TRBV7-9, the J gene TRBJ2-1; D not certain. Germline V gene sequence: CDR1 SEHNR, CDR2 FQNEAQ (reference sequence). V was cut by 4 bases and J by 9 bases, with 22 bases left in between. This CDR3 has 16 amino acids. Here the CDR3 reads CASSSSATKPSGEQFF. For the CDR3, the DNA is TGTGCCAGCAGCTCCTCCGCGACGAAACCGTCTGGTGAGCAGTTCTTC.

The chain links TRBV19 to TRBJ1-2; D not resolved. CDR3 size: 11 residues. V lost 5 bases and J lost 5, with 6 bases in between. CDR1 is LNHDA, CDR2 SQIVND, per germline (reference sequence). CDR3 sequence: CASSRSYGYTF. CDR3 DNA: TGTGCCAGTAGTCGCTCATATGGCTACACCTTC.

V and J are TRBV2 and TRBJ2-1, with D possibly TRBD2 on 6 matching bases. The CDR3 runs 15 residues. CDR1 is SNHLY, CDR2 FYNNEI, per germline. Trimming cost V 8 bases and J 0 bases, with 14 bases left between them. CDR3 DNA: TGTGCCAGCGCGGGACTTAAGAGCTCCTACAATGAGCAGTTCTTC. It is translated as CASAGLKSSYNEQFF.

CDR3 loop: CAWSVPRVNTEAFF. The CDR3 nucleotides are TGTGCCTGGAGTGTACCACGAGTGAACACTGAAGCTTTCTTT. V gene TRBV30 combines with J gene TRBJ1-1; D not certain. The CDR3 has 14 amino acids. The V end was cut by 0 bases, the J end by 0 bases, with 8 bases between. CDR1 and CDR2 from the germline V gene are GTSNPN and SVGIG (reference sequence).

The chain combines TRBV27 with TRBJ2-7; D uncertain. CDR1 is MNHEY, CDR2 SMNVEV, per germline (reference sequence). V was trimmed by 4 bases and J by 0 bases, leaving 4 bases between them. This CDR3 comprises 12 residues. CDR3 residues: CASSSISYEQYF. CDR3 DNA: TGTGCCAGCAGTTCAATCTCCTACGAGCAGTACTTC.

The gene calls are TRBV5-6 and TRBJ2-2, with 9 bases matching TRBD2. J lost 1 base, V lost 4 bases, and 11 bases had no gene match. Germline V gene data show CDR1 as SGHDT and CDR2 as YYEEEE. The CDR3 runs 18 residues. The CDR3 loop is CASSLEKLAGLNTGELFF. CDR3 in DNA: TGTGCCAGCAGCCTAGAAAAACTAGCGGGCCTGAACACCGGGGAGCTGTTTTTT. The entire variable domain, with the rest obtained from reference TRBV5-6 and TRBJ2-2, is as follows: DAGVTQSPTHLIKTRGQQVTLRCSPKSGHDTVSWYQQALGQGPQFIFQYYEEEERQRGNFPDRFSGHQFPNYSSELNVNALLLGDSALYLCASSLEKLAGLNTGELFFGEGSRLTVL.

This clone was picked up a small number of times. The V call is TRBV9, the J call TRBJ1-6, with D possibly being TRBD1 (6 bases). Between the trimmed V and J ends, which lost 2 bases and 6 bases, there was a span of 15 bases. Germline V gene lookup returns CDR1 SGDLS and CDR2 YYNGEE. This CDR3 contains 16 residues. The CDR3 loop reads CASSVEGGLGNSPLHF. The CDR3 region has the DNA TGTGCCAGCAGCGTGGAAGGGGGATTGGGTAATTCACCCCTCCACTTT.

V usage is TRBV19 and J usage is TRBJ2-7, with 9 bases identical to TRBD1. Trimming at V came to 5 bases and at J to 2 bases, leaving 7 bases not matched to a gene. The CDR3 is made up of 15 amino acids. CDR1 LNHDA and CDR2 SQIVND come from the germline V gene (reference sequence). CDR3 bases: TGTGCCAGTAGTCTAGGGACAGGGTTCGCCTACGAGCAGTACTTC. Translation: CASSLGTGFAYEQYF. The full variable domain, with the rest looked up from reference TRBV19 and TRBJ2-7, is DGGITQSPKYLFRKEGQNVTLSCEQNLNHDAMYWYRQDPGQGLRLIYYSQIVNDFQKGDIAEGYSVSREKKESFPLTVTSAQKNPTAFYLCASSLGTGFAYEQYFGPGTRLTVT.

The chain is built from TRBV7-9 and TRBJ2-7; D not resolved. CDR1 is SEHNR, CDR2 FQNEAQ, per germline (reference sequence). The CDR3 runs 14 residues. With 5 bases removed from V and 1 base from J, the gap between germline ends came to 12 bases. The CDR3 DNA sequence: TGTGCCAGCAGCCCCCGTGGGGAATCCTACGAGCAGTACTTC. Translated, it gives CASSPRGESYEQYF. The full variable domain, its missing parts supplied by reference TRBV7-9 and TRBJ2-7, is DTGVSQNPRHKITKRGQNVTFRCDPISEHNRLYWYRQTLGQGPEFLTYFQNEAQLEKSRLLSDRFSAERPKGSFSTLEIQRTEQGDSAMYLCASSPRGESYEQYFGPGTRLTVT.

This clone was found a few times. The chain is built from TRBV2 and TRBJ2-7, with D possibly being TRBD1 (5 bases). CDR3 length: 11 residues. Germline V gene lookup returns CDR1 SNHLY and CDR2 FYNNEI. Trimming removed 7 bases at V and 3 bases at J, with 7 bases between. CDR3 region: CASIQGYEQYF. The CDR3, as DNA: TGTGCCAGCATTCAGGGCTACGAGCAGTACTTC. Looking up the rest from reference TRBV2 and TRBJ2-7 gives the full variable domain: EPEVTQTPSHQVTQMGQEVILRCVPISNHLYFYWYRQILGQKVEFLVSFYNNEISEKSEIFDDQFSVERPDGSNFTLKIRSTKLEDSAMYFCASIQGYEQYFGPGTRLTVT.

In this sample, this clone turned up once. The rearrangement links TRBV5-5 to TRBJ1-6; no definite D call. V was cut by 4 bases and J by 5 bases, with 19 bases left in between. Germline V lookup: CDR1 SGHKS, CDR2 YYEKEE (reference sequence). CDR3 length: 17 amino acids. The CDR3, as DNA: TGTGCCAGCAGCCCCCCGGACCGCACAGTGAATAATTCACCCCTCCACTTT. It specifies CASSPPDRTVNNSPLHF.

The chain recombines TRBV19 with TRBJ1-5, with D uncertain. V was clipped by 7 bases and J by 2 bases, with 12 bases between them. From germline, CDR1 is LNHDA and CDR2 SQIVND (reference sequence). The CDR3 length is 14 residues. The CDR3 DNA reads as TGTGCCAGTATTGCGACTCGTGGCAATCAGCCCCAGCATTTT. This translates into CASIATRGNQPQHF.

In DNA, the CDR3 is TGTGCCAGCAGTCCGGGGACAGGCAGGAATTCACCCCTCCACTTT. Its protein product is CASSPGTGRNSPLHF. V is TRBV28 and J is TRBJ1-6; 8 bases agree with TRBD1. The CDR3 is 15 amino acids. Germline V gene sequence: CDR1 MDHEN, CDR2 SYDVKM. Losses at the gene ends were 5 bases for V and 7 bases for J; bases not matched to a gene: 7.

The chain carries TRBV28 and TRBJ2-1, with 9 bases identical to TRBD2. Trimming cost V 7 bases and J 8 bases; bases outside gene matches: 9. Germline V CDR1 and CDR2: MDHEN, SYDVKM. This CDR3 comprises 14 residues. This CDR3 reads CASMGGRAGDEQFF. CDR3 bases: TGTGCCAGCATGGGCGGGAGGGCCGGCGATGAGCAGTTCTTC.

The V and J genes are TRBV5-8 and TRBJ1-4; D is unclear. The V and J ends lost 3 bases and 4 bases respectively, with 10 bases between them. Germline CDR1 is SGHTS and CDR2 is YDEGEE. The CDR3 runs to 14 residues. CDR3 sequence: CASSSGFNNEKLFF. As DNA, the CDR3 is TGTGCCAGCAGCTCGGGATTTAATAATGAAAAACTGTTTTTT.

The chain couples TRBV18 to TRBJ2-7; 10 nucleotides align to TRBD2. Germline lookup yields CDR1 KGHSH and CDR2 LQKENI. J lost 7 bases, V lost 8 bases, and 8 bases had no gene match. The CDR3 sequence is 13 residues long. In nucleotides, the CDR3 is TGTGCCAGCGGACTAGCGGAAATGGGAGAGCAGTACTTC. Translating gives CASGLAEMGEQYF.

The chain links TRBV6-1 to TRBJ2-3; D might be TRBD1 (5 bases). The CDR3 is 13 residues long. V gave up 4 bases and J gave up 6 bases, with 11 bases separating them. CDR1 and CDR2 from the germline V gene are MNHNS and SASEGT. The chain's CDR3 is CASSALPGDTQYF. CDR3 sequence (DNA): TGTGCCAGCAGTGCTCTCCCAGGGGATACGCAGTATTTT.

This clone was recorded once. The chain uses TRBV14 and TRBJ2-2; 11 bases are a match to TRBD1. Trimming cost V 4 bases and J 6 bases; bases outside gene matches: 4. CDR3 length equals 15 residues. The germline V gene encodes CDR1 SGHDN and CDR2 FVKESK. CDR3 nucleotides: TGTGCCAGCAGCCCACGGGACAGGGGGGCCGGGGAGCTGTTTTTT. It encodes CASSPRDRGAGELFF.

This clone was observed a handful of times. The gene calls are TRBV5-4 and TRBJ1-2; D may be TRBD1 (6 bases). V shed 4 bases and J shed 2 bases, with 12 bases lying between them. Germline assignment: CDR1 SGHNT and CDR2 YYREEE (reference sequence). This CDR3 is built from 14 residues. The CDR3 loop is CASSIGQKNYGYTF. The CDR3 region has the DNA TGTGCCAGCAGCATTGGACAGAAAAACTATGGCTACACCTTC.

The V call is TRBV5-1, the J call TRBJ1-2; D gene uncertain. The CDR3 contains 14 residues. V dropped 0 bases and J dropped 4 bases, with 10 bases sitting between them. The germline CDR1 and CDR2 sequences are SGHRS and YFSETQ. The CDR3 protein is CASSLDAEGYGYTF. The CDR3 coding sequence is TGCGCCAGCAGCTTGGATGCGGAAGGCTATGGCTACACCTTC.

This chain links TRBV4-1 with TRBJ1-1; tentatively, D is TRBD1 (5 bases). Germline assignment: CDR1 MGHRA and CDR2 YSYEKL. Trimming pared 2 bases from V and 0 bases from J, leaving 13 bases between. CDR3 size: 16 residues. DNA of the CDR3: TGCGCCAGCAGCCAACCGGGACTCGGAGTGAACACTGAAGCTTTCTTT. Its translation is CASSQPGLGVNTEAFF.

The chain is built from TRBV18 and TRBJ2-1; 9 bases line up with TRBD1. The germline CDR1 and CDR2 sequences are KGHSH and LQKENI. The CDR3 extends over 15 amino acids. V was clipped by 0 bases and J by 8 bases; unmatched bases: 5. The CDR3 region is CASSPPTGGMDEQFF. The CDR3 coding sequence is TGTGCCAGCTCACCACCGACAGGGGGTATGGATGAGCAGTTCTTC.